This T cell receptor (beta chain) was sequenced for a study of metastatic and nonmetastatic thyroid tumors. Study outcomes and limitations: It was reportedly found that TCR beta diversity was significantly higher in malignant thyroid tumors than in benign nodules, a difference seen in both blood and tumor samples.

The table lists this clone with a few counts. Its antigen is not identified. Before thyroid surgery, none of the patients had received any treatment. TCRdb re-called clones from the PCR reads using MiXCR. The sample lists about 16,000 clones, about 31% seen once, with roughly 13% in the top ten. The germline V gene encodes CDR1 MNHNS and CDR2 SASEGT. The CDR3 is made up of 14 amino acids. V was cut by 0 bases and J by 6 bases, with 9 bases left in between. This TCR derives from a male donor with papillary thyroid cancer or a benign thyroid nodule (not recorded which). Some clones in this sample may be carry-over from other donors' samples. This chain uses TRBV6-1 with TRBJ1-5, with D hard to call. The sample consisted of tumor tissue. CDR3 sequence reads: CASSEALRLQPQHF. Here the CDR3 DNA reads TGTGCCAGCAGTGAAGCGTTAAGGCTTCAGCCCCAGCATTTT.